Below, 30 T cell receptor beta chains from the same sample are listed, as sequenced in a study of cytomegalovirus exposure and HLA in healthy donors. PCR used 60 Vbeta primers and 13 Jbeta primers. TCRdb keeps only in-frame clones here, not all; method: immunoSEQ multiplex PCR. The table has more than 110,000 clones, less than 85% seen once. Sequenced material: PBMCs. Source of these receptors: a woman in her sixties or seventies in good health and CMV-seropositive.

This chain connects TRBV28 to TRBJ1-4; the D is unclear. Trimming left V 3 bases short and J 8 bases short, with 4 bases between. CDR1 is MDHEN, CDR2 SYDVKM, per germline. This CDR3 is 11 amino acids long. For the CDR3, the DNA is TGTGCCAGCAGTTTTATGGAAAAACTGTTTTTT. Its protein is CASSFMEKLFF.

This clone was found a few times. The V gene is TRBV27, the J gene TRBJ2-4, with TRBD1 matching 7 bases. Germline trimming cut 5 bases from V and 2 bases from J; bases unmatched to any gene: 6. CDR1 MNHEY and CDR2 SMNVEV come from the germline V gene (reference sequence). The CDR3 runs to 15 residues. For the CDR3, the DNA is TGTGCCAGCAGTCGACAGACAGGGACCAAAAACATTCAGTACTTC. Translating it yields CASSRQTGTKNIQYF.

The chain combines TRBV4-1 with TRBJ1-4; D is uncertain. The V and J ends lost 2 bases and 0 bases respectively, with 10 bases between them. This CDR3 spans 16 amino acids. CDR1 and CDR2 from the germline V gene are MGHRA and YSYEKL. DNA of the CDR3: TGCGCCAGCAGCCAATCGACTCGTTCAACTAATGAAAAACTGTTTTTT. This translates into CASSQSTRSTNEKLFF.

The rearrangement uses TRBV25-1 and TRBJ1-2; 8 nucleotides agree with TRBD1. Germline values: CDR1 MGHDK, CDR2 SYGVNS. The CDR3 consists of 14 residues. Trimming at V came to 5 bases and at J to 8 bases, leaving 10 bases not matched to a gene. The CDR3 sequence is CASSTADRVDGYTF. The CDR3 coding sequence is TGTGCCAGCAGTACAGCGGACAGGGTTGACGGCTACACCTTC.

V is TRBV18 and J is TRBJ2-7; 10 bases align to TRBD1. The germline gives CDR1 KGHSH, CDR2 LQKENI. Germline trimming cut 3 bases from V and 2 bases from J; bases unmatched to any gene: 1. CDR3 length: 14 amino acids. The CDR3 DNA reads TGTGCCAGCTCACCCGGACAGGGGGCCTACGAGCAGTACTTC. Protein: CASSPGQGAYEQYF.

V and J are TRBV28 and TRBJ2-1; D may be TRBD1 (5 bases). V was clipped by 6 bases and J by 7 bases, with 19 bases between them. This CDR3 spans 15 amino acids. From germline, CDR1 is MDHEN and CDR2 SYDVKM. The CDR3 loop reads CASSSLKGRGNEQFF. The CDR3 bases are TGTGCCAGCAGCTCATTGAAGGGTAGGGGTAATGAGCAGTTCTTC. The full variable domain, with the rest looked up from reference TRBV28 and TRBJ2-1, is DVKVTQSSRYLVKRTGEKVFLECVQDMDHENMFWYRQDPGLGLRLIYFSYDVKMKEKGDIPEGYSVSREKKERFSLILESASTNQTSMYLCASSSLKGRGNEQFFGPGTRLTVL.

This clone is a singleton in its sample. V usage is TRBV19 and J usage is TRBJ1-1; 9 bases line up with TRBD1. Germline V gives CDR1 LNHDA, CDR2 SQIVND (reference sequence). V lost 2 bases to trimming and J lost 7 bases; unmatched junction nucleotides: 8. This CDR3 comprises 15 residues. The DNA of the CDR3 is TGTGCCAGTAGTATATTAACAGGGGGCGGAGATGAAGCTTTCTTT. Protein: CASSILTGGGDEAFF.

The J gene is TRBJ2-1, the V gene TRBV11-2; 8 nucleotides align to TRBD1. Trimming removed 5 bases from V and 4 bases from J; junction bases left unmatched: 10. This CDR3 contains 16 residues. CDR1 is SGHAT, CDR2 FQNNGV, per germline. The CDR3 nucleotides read TGTGCCAGCAGCCCCCTTCGTCGACAGGGGTACAATGAGCAGTTCTTC. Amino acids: CASSPLRRQGYNEQFF.

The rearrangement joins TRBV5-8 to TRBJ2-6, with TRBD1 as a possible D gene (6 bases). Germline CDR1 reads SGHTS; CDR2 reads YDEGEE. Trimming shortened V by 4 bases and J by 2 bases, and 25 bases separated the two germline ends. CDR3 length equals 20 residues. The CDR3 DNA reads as TGTGCCAGCAGCCCGGGGTTAACAGGGTCCCCCTTGGCTGGGGCCAACGTCCTGACTTTC. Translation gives CASSPGLTGSPLAGANVLTF.

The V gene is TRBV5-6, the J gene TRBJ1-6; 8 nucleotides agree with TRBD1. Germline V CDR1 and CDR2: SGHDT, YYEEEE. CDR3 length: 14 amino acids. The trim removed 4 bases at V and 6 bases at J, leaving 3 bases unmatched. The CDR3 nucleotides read TGTGCCAGCAGCCATCAGGGGGCTAATTCACCCCTCCACTTT. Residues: CASSHQGANSPLHF.

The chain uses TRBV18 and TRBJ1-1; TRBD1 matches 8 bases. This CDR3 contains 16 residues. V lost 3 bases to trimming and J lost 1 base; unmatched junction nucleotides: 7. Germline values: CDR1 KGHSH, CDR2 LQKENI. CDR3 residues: CASSPVTGGKNTEAFF. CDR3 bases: TGTGCCAGCTCACCGGTCACAGGGGGAAAGAACACTGAAGCTTTCTTT.

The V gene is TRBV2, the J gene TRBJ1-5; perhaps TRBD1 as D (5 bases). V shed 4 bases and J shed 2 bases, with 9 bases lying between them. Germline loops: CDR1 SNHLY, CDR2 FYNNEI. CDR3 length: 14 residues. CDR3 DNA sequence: TGTGCCAGCAGTGCATCACAGGGCAATCAGCCCCAGCATTTT. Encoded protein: CASSASQGNQPQHF.

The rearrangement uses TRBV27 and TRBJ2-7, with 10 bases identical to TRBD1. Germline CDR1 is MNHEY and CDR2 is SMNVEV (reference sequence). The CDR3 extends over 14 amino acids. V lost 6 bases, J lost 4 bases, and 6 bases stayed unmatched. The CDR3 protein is CASRTGGRGYEQYF. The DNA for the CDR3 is TGTGCCAGCAGGACAGGGGGCAGAGGTTACGAGCAGTACTTC.

CDR3 loop: CASSPGQGWTEAFF. The CDR3, as DNA: TGTGCCAGTAGTCCCGGACAGGGTTGGACTGAAGCTTTCTTT. The chain carries TRBV19 and TRBJ1-1; 8 bases are shared with TRBD1. Trimming removed 5 bases from V and 5 bases from J; junction bases left unmatched: 7. The CDR3 has 14 amino acids. CDR1 and CDR2 (germline): LNHDA, SQIVND (reference sequence).

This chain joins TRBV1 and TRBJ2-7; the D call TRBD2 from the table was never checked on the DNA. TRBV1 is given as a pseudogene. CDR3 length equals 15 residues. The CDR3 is CTSSQEVASAYEQYF. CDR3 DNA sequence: TGCACCAGCAGCCAAGAGGTAGCCTCCGCCTACGAGCAGTACTTC.

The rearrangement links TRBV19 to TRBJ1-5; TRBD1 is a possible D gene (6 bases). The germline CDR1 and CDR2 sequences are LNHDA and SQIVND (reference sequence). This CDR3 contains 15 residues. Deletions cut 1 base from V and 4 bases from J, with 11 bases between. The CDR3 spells CASSIGQVRNQPQHF. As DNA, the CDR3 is TGTGCCAGTAGTATAGGACAGGTTCGTAATCAGCCCCAGCATTTT.

CDR3 DNA: TGTGCCAGCAGTGACTCGACTCTCCCAGCGGGAGAGAGCTCCTACGAGCAGTACTTC. Amino acid sequence: CASSDSTLPAGESSYEQYF. The chain combines TRBV6-4 with TRBJ2-7; 8 bases match TRBD2. CDR3 size: 19 residues. With V trimmed by 0 bases and J by 0 bases, 13 bases remained unmatched. CDR1 and CDR2 from the germline V gene are MRHNA and SNTAGT.

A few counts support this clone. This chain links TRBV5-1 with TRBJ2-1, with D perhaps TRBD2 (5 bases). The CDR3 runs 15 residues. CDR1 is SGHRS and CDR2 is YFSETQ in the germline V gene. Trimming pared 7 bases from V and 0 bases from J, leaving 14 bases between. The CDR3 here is CASHPGGSSYNEQFF. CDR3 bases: TGCGCCAGCCACCCCGGAGGTAGCTCCTACAATGAGCAGTTCTTC.

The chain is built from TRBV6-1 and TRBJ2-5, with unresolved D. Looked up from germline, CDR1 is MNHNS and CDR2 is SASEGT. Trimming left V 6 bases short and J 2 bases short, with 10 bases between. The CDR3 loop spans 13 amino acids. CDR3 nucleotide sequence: TGTGCCAGCAGGACATACCAACAAGAGACCCAGTACTTC. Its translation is CASRTYQQETQYF.

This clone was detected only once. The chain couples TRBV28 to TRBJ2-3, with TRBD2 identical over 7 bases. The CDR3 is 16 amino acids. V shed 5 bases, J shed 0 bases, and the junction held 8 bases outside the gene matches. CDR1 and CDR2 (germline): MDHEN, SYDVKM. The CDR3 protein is CASSPALADSTDTQYF. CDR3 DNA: TGTGCCAGCAGTCCTGCCCTAGCGGATAGCACAGATACGCAGTATTTT.

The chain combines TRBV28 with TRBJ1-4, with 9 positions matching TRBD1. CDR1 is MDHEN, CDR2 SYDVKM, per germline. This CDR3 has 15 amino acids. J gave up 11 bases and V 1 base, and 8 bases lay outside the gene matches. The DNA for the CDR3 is TGTGCCAGCAGTTTATCGGGGACAGGGAACCCTAAACTGTTTTTT. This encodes CASSLSGTGNPKLFF.

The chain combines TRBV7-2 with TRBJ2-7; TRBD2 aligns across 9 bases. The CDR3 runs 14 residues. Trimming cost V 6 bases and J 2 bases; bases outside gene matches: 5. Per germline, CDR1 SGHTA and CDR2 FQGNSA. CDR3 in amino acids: CASSLAGRTYEQYF. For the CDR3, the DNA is TGTGCCAGCAGTCTAGCGGGACGAACCTACGAGCAGTACTTC.

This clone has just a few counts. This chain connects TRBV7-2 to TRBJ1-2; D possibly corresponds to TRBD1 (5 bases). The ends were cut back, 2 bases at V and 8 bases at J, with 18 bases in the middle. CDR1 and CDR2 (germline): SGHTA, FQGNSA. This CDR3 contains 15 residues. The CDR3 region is CASSLSLTALFGYTF. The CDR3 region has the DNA TGTGCCAGCAGCTTATCATTGACAGCCCTCTTCGGCTACACCTTC.

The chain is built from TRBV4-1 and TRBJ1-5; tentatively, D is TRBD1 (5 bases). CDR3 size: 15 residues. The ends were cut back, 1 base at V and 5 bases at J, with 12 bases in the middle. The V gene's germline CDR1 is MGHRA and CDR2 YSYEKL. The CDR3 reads CASSQAAGSDQPQHF. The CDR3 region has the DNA TGCGCCAGCAGCCAAGCTGCAGGGTCGGATCAGCCCCAGCATTTT.

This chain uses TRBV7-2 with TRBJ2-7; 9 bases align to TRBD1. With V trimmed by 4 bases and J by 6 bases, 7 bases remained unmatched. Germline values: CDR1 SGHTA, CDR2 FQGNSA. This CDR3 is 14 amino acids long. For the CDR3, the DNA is TGTGCCAGCAGCTGGGGACAGGGTATAGGCGAGCAGTACTTC. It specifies CASSWGQGIGEQYF.

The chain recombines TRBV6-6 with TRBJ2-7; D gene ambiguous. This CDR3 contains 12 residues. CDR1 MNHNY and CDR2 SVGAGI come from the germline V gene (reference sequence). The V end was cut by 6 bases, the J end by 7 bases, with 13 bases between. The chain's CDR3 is CASSKTIDEQYF. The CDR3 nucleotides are TGTGCCAGCAGCAAAACTATAGATGAGCAGTACTTC.

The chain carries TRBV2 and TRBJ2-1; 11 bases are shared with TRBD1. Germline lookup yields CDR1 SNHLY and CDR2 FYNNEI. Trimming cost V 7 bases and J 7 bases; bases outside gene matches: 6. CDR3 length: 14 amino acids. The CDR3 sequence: CASTPGQGGNEQFF. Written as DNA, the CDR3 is TGTGCCAGCACTCCGGGACAGGGGGGAAATGAGCAGTTCTTC.

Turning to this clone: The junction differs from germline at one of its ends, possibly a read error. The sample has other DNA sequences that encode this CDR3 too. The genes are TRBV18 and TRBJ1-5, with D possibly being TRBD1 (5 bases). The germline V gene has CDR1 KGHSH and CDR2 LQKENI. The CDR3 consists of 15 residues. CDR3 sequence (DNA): TGCGCCAGCTCTCCTATTGGGGGGGGCAATCAGCCCCAGCATTTT. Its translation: CASSPIGGGNQPQHF.

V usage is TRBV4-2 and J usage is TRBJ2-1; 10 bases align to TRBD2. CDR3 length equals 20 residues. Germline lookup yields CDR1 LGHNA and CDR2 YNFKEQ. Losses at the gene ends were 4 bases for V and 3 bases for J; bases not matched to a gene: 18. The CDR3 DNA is TGTGCCAGCAGCCTCAGAGCGGCTAGCGGGAGACCGGTTGTCTACAATGAGCAGTTCTTC. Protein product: CASSLRAASGRPVVYNEQFF.

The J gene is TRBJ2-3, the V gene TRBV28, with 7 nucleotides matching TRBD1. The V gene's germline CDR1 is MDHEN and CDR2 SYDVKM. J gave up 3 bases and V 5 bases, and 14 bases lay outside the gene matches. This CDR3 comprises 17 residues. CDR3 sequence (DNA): TGTGCCAGCAGTCTCATAGGGCGGACAGGTTTAACAGATACGCAGTATTTT. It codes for CASSLIGRTGLTDTQYF.